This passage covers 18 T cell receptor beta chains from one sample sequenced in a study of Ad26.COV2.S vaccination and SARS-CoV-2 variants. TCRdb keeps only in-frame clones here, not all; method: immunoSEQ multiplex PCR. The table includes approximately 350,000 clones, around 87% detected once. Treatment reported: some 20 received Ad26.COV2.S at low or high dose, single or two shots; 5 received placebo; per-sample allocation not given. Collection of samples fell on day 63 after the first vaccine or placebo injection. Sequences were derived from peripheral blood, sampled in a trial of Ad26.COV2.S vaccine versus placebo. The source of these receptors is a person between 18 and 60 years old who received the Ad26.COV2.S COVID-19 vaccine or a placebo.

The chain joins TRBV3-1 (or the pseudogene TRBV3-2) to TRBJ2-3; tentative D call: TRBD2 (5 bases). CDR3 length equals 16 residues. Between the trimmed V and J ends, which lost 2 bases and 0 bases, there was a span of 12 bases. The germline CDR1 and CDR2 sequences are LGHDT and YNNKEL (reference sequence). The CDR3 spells CASSQQAGISTDTQYF. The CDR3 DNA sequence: TGTGCCAGCAGCCAACAGGCCGGGATTAGCACAGATACGCAGTATTTT.

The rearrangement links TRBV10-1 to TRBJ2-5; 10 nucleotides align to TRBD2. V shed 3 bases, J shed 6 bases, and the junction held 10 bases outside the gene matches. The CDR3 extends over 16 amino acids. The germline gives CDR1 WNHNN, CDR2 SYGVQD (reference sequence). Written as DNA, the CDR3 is TGCGCCAGCAGTGACTCCTCGAGTAGCGGGGGGCAGACCCAGTACTTC. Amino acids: CASSDSSSSGGQTQYF.

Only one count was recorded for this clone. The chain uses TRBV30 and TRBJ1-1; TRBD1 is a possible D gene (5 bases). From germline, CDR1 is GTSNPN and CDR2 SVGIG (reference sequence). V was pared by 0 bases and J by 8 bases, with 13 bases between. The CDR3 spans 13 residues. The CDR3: CAWSVGEDVEAFF. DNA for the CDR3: TGTGCCTGGAGTGTAGGGGAGGATGTCGAAGCTTTCTTT.

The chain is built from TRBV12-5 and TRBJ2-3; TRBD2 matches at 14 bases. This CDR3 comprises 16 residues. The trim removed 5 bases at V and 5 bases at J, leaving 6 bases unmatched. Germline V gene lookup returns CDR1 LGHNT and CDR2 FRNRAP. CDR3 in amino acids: CASGPGTSGGVDTQYF. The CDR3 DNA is TGTGCTAGTGGTCCCGGGACTAGCGGGGGCGTAGATACGCAGTATTTT.

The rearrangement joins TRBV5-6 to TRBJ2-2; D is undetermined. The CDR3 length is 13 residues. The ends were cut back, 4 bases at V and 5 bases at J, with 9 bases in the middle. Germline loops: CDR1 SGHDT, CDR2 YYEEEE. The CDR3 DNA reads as TGTGCCAGCAGCCCCGAACTAACCGGGGAGCTGTTTTTT. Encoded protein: CASSPELTGELFF.

CDR3 DNA sequence: TGTGCCAGCAGCCTCGTGGCAGCACCCTACAATGAGCAGTTCTTC. Its translation is CASSLVAAPYNEQFF. This chain uses TRBV5-8 with TRBJ2-1; D ambiguous. The CDR3 has 15 amino acids. V lost 4 bases to trimming and J lost 2 bases, with 13 bases between them. CDR1 is SGHTS, CDR2 YDEGEE, per germline.

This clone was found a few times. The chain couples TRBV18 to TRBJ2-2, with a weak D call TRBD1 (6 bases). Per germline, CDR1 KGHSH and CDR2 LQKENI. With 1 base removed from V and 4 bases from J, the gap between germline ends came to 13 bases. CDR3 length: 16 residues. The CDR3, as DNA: TGTGCCAGCTCACCACGGACAGCCGACCTCACCGGGGAGCTGTTTTTT. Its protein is CASSPRTADLTGELFF.

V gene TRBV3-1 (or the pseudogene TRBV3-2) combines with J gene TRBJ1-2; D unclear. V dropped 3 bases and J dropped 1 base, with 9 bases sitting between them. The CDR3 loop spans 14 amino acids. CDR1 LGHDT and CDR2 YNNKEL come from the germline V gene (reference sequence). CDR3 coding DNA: TGTGCCAGCAGCCATAAGCTGATTAACTATGGCTACACCTTC. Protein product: CASSHKLINYGYTF.

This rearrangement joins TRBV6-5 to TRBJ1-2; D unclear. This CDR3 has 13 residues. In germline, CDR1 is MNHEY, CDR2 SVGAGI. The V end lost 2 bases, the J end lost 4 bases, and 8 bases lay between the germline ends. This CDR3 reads CASSYGGPYGYTF. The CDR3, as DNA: TGTGCCAGCAGTTACGGCGGCCCCTATGGCTACACCTTC.

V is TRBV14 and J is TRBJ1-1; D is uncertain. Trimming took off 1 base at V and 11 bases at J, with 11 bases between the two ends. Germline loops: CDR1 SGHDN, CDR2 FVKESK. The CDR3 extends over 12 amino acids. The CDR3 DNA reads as TGTGCCAGCAGCCAAGTTGGGTTGATGGCTTTCTTT. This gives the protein CASSQVGLMAFF. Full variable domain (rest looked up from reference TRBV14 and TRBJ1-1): EAGVTQFPSHSVIEKGQTVTLRCDPISGHDNLYWYRRVMGKEIKFLLHFVKESKQDESGMPNNRFLAERTGGTYSTLKVQPAELEDSGVYFCASSQVGLMAFFGQGTRLTVV.

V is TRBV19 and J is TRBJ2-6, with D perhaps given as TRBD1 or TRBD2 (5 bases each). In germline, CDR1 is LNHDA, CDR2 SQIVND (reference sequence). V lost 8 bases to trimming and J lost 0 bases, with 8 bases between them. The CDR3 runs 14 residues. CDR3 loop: CASRDGSGANVLTF. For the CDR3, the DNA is TGTGCCAGTCGGGACGGCTCTGGGGCCAACGTCCTGACTTTC.

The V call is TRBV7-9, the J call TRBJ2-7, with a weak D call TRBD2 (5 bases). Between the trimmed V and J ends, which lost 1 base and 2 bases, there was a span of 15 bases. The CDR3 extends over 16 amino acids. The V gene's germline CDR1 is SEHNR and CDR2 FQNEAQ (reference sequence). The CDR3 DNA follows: TGTGCCAGCAGCTTAGGGCCCGTCCGAGGGACCTACGAGCAGTACTTC. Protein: CASSLGPVRGTYEQYF.

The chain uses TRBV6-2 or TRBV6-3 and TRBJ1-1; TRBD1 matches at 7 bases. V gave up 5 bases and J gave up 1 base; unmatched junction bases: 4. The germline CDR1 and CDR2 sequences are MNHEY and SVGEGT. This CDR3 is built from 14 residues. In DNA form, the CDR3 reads TGTGCCAGCAGTCTCTGGGACAGGAACACTGAAGCTTTCTTT. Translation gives CASSLWDRNTEAFF.

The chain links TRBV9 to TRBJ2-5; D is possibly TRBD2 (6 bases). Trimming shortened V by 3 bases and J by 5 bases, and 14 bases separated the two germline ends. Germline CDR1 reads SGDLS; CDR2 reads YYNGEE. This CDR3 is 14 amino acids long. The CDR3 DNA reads TGTGCCAGCAGCGCTCTCATGGCGGGGGAGACCCAGTACTTC. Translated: CASSALMAGETQYF.

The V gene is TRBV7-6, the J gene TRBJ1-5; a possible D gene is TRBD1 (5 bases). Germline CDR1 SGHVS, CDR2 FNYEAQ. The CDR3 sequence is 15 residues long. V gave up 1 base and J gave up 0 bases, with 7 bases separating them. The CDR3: CASSLGQSSNQPQHF. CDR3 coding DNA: TGTGCCAGCAGCTTAGGACAGAGTAGCAATCAGCCCCAGCATTTT.

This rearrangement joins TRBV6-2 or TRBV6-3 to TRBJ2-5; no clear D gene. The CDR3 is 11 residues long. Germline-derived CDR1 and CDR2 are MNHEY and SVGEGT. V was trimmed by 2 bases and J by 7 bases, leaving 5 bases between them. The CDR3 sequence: CASSYKVTQYF. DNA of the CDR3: TGTGCCAGCAGTTACAAGGTGACCCAGTACTTC.

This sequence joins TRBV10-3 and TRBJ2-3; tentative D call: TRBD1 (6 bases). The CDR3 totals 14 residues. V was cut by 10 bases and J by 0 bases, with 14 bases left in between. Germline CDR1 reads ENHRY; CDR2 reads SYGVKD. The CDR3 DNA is TGTGCCACCAACCGGGACACAAGCACAGATACGCAGTATTTT. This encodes CATNRDTSTDTQYF.

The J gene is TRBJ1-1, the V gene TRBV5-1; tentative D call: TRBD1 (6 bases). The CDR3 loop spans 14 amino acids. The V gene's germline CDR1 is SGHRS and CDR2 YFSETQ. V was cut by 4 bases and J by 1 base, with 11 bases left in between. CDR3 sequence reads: CASSPDRSNTEAFF. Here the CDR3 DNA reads TGCGCCAGCAGCCCCGACAGGTCGAACACTGAAGCTTTCTTT.